A single sample gave rise to the 24 T cell receptor beta chains below, sequenced in a study of B cell selection in AIRE deficiency. CD4+CD127+ cells were sorted as the conventional CD4 T cells. Sequencing was performed with immunoSEQ multiplex PCR; in TCRdb, only in-frame clones are kept and a portion is missing. Among roughly 25,000 clones, roughly 96% were seen once, and the ten largest hold 0.2% to 0.25%. The sample was conventional CD4+ T cells sorted from PBMCs. These receptors all stem from a human donor with AIRE deficiency.

The chain links TRBV7-3 to TRBJ2-1; 9 nucleotides align to TRBD1. After removal of 3 bases from V and 6 bases from J, the junction contained 0 bases not matched to a gene. Germline V gives CDR1 SGHTA, CDR2 FQGTGA. This CDR3 has 13 residues. The CDR3, as DNA: TGTGCCAGCAGCTTGGGACAGGGCAATGAGCAGTTCTTC. It yields the protein CASSLGQGNEQFF.

This chain connects TRBV30 to TRBJ2-7, with a weak D call TRBD2 (5 bases). CDR1 and CDR2 (germline): GTSNPN, SVGIG (reference sequence). This CDR3 contains 15 residues. The V and J ends lost 3 bases and 1 base respectively, with 16 bases between them. The CDR3 spells CAWRLTGRASYEQYF. CDR3 coding DNA: TGTGCCTGGAGGCTCACGGGAAGGGCTTCCTACGAGCAGTACTTC.

The chain combines TRBV19 with TRBJ2-2; TRBD2 is a possible D gene (5 bases). The V gene lost 5 bases and the J gene lost 6 bases, with 13 bases spanning the gap. Germline loops: CDR1 LNHDA, CDR2 SQIVND (reference sequence). The CDR3 has 14 amino acids. The chain's CDR3 is CASSPYPGAGELFF. In DNA, the CDR3 is TGTGCCAGTAGTCCTTATCCCGGGGCCGGGGAGCTGTTTTTT. Together with reference TRBV19 and TRBJ2-2, the CDR3 gives the full variable domain: DGGITQSPKYLFRKEGQNVTLSCEQNLNHDAMYWYRQDPGQGLRLIYYSQIVNDFQKGDIAEGYSVSREKKESFPLTVTSAQKNPTAFYLCASSPYPGAGELFFGEGSRLTVL.

V is TRBV18 and J is TRBJ2-3; unclear D gene. Germline CDR1 KGHSH, CDR2 LQKENI. V was pared by 3 bases and J by 3 bases, with 7 bases between. This CDR3 region has 13 residues. The CDR3 region is CASSPVGTDTQYF. CDR3 bases: TGTGCCAGCTCACCTGTCGGAACAGATACGCAGTATTTT. Full variable domain (rest looked up from reference TRBV18 and TRBJ2-3): NAGVMQNPRHLVRRRGQEARLRCSPMKGHSHVYWYRQLPEEGLKFMVYLQKENIIDESGMPKERFSAEFPKEGPSILRIQQVVRGDSAAYFCASSPVGTDTQYFGPGTRLTVL.

The chain uses TRBV6-1 and TRBJ2-3, with 8 bases fitting TRBD1. V lost 6 bases and J lost 1; bases outside the gene matches: 3. Germline assignment: CDR1 MNHNS and CDR2 SASEGT. The CDR3 contains 14 residues. In DNA form, the CDR3 reads TGTGCCAGCAGCGTGACAGGGGGCACAGATACGCAGTATTTT. As protein: CASSVTGGTDTQYF.

This clone was counted only a few times. This rearrangement joins TRBV5-1 to TRBJ1-1, with D unresolved. Trimming left V 1 base short and J 3 bases short, with 13 bases between. This CDR3 has 15 amino acids. Germline CDR1 and CDR2: SGHRS and YFSETQ. CDR3 sequence: CASSLIGQVYTEAFF. The DNA of the CDR3 is TGCGCCAGCAGCTTGATAGGCCAAGTGTACACTGAAGCTTTCTTT.

The rearrangement joins TRBV4-2 to TRBJ2-2; 12 positions match TRBD2. The CDR3 loop spans 19 amino acids. V lost 3 bases to trimming and J lost 6 bases; unmatched junction nucleotides: 14. CDR1 and CDR2 (germline): LGHNA, YNFKEQ. CDR3 bases: TGTGCCAGCAGCCATCGGGGGGAACTCGCTAGCGGGAGGGCCGGGGAGCTGTTTTTT. Protein: CASSHRGELASGRAGELFF.

This chain connects TRBV28 to TRBJ2-7; 8 bases fit TRBD2. CDR3 length: 15 amino acids. CDR1 and CDR2 (germline): MDHEN, SYDVKM. V gave up 5 bases and J gave up 3 bases; unmatched junction bases: 9. CDR3 amino acids: CASSRQREMGYEQYF. CDR3 sequence (DNA): TGTGCCAGCAGTCGTCAGCGGGAGATGGGCTACGAGCAGTACTTC.

This rearrangement joins TRBV20-1 to TRBJ2-2, with D uncertain. This CDR3 is built from 11 residues. V lost 3 bases, J lost 3 bases, and 2 bases lay in between. CDR1 DFQATT and CDR2 SNEGSKA come from the germline V gene (reference sequence). CDR3 residues: CSARDTGELFF. The CDR3 coding sequence is TGCAGTGCTAGGGACACCGGGGAGCTGTTTTTT.

The chain has TRBV7-9 and TRBJ1-5; possibly TRBD1 for D (5 bases). There are 16 residues in the CDR3. The germline V gene has CDR1 SEHNR and CDR2 FQNEAQ (reference sequence). V shed 1 base and J shed 3 bases, with 13 bases lying between them. The CDR3 sequence is CASSLGGTESNQPQHF. The CDR3 region has the DNA TGTGCCAGCAGCTTAGGGGGCACAGAATCCAATCAGCCCCAGCATTTT.

The rearrangement joins TRBV6-5 to TRBJ2-1, with a weak D call TRBD2 (6 bases). The V and J ends lost 5 bases and 9 bases respectively, with 17 bases between them. This CDR3 contains 14 residues. Germline V gene sequence: CDR1 MNHEY, CDR2 SVGAGI. In DNA, the CDR3 is TGTGCCAGCAGTCCCGGGACTCCCAAGGGTGAGCAGTTCTTC. Its translation is CASSPGTPKGEQFF.

The genes are TRBV19 and TRBJ2-7; 7 bases align to TRBD1. The V and J ends lost 5 bases and 3 bases, in that order; junction bases with no gene match: 10. CDR3 length: 15 amino acids. Germline V gene lookup returns CDR1 LNHDA and CDR2 SQIVND (reference sequence). The CDR3 is CASSRTGLNYYEQYF. The CDR3 region has the DNA TGTGCCAGTAGTCGGACAGGACTCAATTACTACGAGCAGTACTTC. The full variable domain, rest sourced from reference TRBV19 and TRBJ2-7, is DGGITQSPKYLFRKEGQNVTLSCEQNLNHDAMYWYRQDPGQGLRLIYYSQIVNDFQKGDIAEGYSVSREKKESFPLTVTSAQKNPTAFYLCASSRTGLNYYEQYFGPGTRLTVT.

In DNA form, the CDR3 reads TGTGCCAGCAGCCTATACCGGGACAGGAGAGTCCCTGGGGCCAACGTCCTGACTTTC. Its translation: CASSLYRDRRVPGANVLTF. V gene TRBV7-2 combines with J gene TRBJ2-6; 8 bases line up with TRBD1. Germline values: CDR1 SGHTA, CDR2 FQGNSA. V gave up 5 bases and J gave up 2 bases; unmatched junction bases: 14. The CDR3 is 19 residues long.

This sequence joins TRBV7-8 and TRBJ2-7; 7 nucleotides align to TRBD1. From germline, CDR1 is SGHVS and CDR2 FQNEAQ. There are 13 residues in the CDR3. The J segment lost 3 bases and the V segment lost 6 bases, leaving 5 bases of the junction unmatched. The CDR3 DNA reads as TGTGCCAGCAGTCGGGACAGCCTCTACGAGCAGTACTTC. Its protein is CASSRDSLYEQYF.

V usage is TRBV28 and J usage is TRBJ2-7; D gene ambiguous. The length of the CDR3 is 12 residues. Germline CDR1 reads MDHEN; CDR2 reads SYDVKM. V gave up 2 bases and J gave up 3 bases, with 5 bases separating them. CDR3 in amino acids: CASSLGNYEQYF. Here the CDR3 DNA reads TGTGCCAGCAGTTTAGGAAACTACGAGCAGTACTTC.

The chain links TRBV5-1 to TRBJ2-5; 10 positions agree with TRBD2. Germline CDR1 and CDR2: SGHRS and YFSETQ. V lost 2 bases to trimming and J lost 4 bases; unmatched junction nucleotides: 8. CDR3 length: 16 amino acids. CDR3 sequence: CASSFGLAGVGETQYF. CDR3 DNA: TGCGCCAGCAGCTTCGGCCTAGCGGGAGTAGGAGAGACCCAGTACTTC.

The chain links TRBV19 to TRBJ1-4; D might be TRBD1 (5 bases). Germline assignment: CDR1 LNHDA and CDR2 SQIVND (reference sequence). Trimming removed 4 bases from V and 6 bases from J, with 15 bases in between. The CDR3 covers 15 residues. The CDR3 coding sequence is TGTGCCAGTAGTAAGGTCAGGGATGGGGATGAAAAACTGTTTTTT. This translates into CASSKVRDGDEKLFF.

The chain has TRBV13 and TRBJ2-7; possibly TRBD1 or TRBD2 for D (7 bases each). Germline CDR1 is PRHDT and CDR2 is FYEKMQ (reference sequence). V was clipped by 3 bases and J by 2 bases, with 17 bases between them. This CDR3 is built from 16 residues. The CDR3 bases are TGTGCCAGCAGCTTTGGGGAGGGACAGAGAACCTACGAGCAGTACTTC. It translates to CASSFGEGQRTYEQYF. Full variable domain (rest looked up from reference TRBV13 and TRBJ2-7): AAGVIQSPRHLIKEKRETATLKCYPIPRHDTVYWYQQGPGQDPQFLISFYEKMQSDKGSIPDRFSAQQFSDYHSELNMSSLELGDSALYFCASSFGEGQRTYEQYFGPGTRLTVT.

This clone was seen once. J is TRBJ2-5 and V is TRBV30; D unresolved. The ends were cut back, 4 bases at V and 3 bases at J, with 6 bases in the middle. This CDR3 spans 11 amino acids. Germline V gene data show CDR1 as GTSNPN and CDR2 as SVGIG (reference sequence). CDR3 loop: CAWTGKETQYF. In nucleotides, the CDR3 is TGTGCCTGGACAGGAAAAGAGACCCAGTACTTC.

This rearrangement joins TRBV7-2 to TRBJ2-5; D remains unclear. Trimming cost V 2 bases and J 3 bases, with 1 base left between them. The V gene's germline CDR1 is SGHTA and CDR2 FQGNSA. CDR3 length equals 11 residues. CDR3 loop: CASSLKETQYF. The DNA for the CDR3 is TGTGCCAGCAGCTTAAAAGAGACCCAGTACTTC.

The count of this clone is one. This chain uses TRBV6-6 with TRBJ2-1; TRBD2 matches 10 bases. V gave up 5 bases and J gave up 5 bases; unmatched junction bases: 6. CDR1 MNHNY and CDR2 SVGAGI come from the germline V gene (reference sequence). This CDR3 is built from 15 residues. CDR3 nucleotide sequence: TGTGCCAGCAGTAATAGCGGGAGGTTGAACAATGAGCAGTTCTTC. It yields the protein CASSNSGRLNNEQFF.

The chain recombines TRBV19 with TRBJ1-4, with D unclear. The germline CDR1 and CDR2 sequences are LNHDA and SQIVND (reference sequence). The length of the CDR3 is 14 residues. The V end was cut by 4 bases, the J end by 1 base, with 7 bases between. Written as DNA, the CDR3 is TGTGCCAGTAGTACCTTAATAACTAATGAAAAACTGTTTTTT. Translation: CASSTLITNEKLFF.

The V call is TRBV5-6, the J call TRBJ2-1; D is ambiguous. CDR3 length equals 14 residues. The V end was cut by 1 base, the J end by 3 bases, with 8 bases between. From germline, CDR1 is SGHDT and CDR2 YYEEEE. The CDR3 protein is CASSLYPGYNEQFF. DNA for the CDR3: TGTGCCAGCAGCTTGTACCCGGGCTACAATGAGCAGTTCTTC.

The chain carries TRBV2 and TRBJ1-1, with a weak D call TRBD1 (6 bases). The CDR3 is 13 amino acids. The germline gives CDR1 SNHLY, CDR2 FYNNEI. The V and J ends lost 6 bases and 6 bases respectively, with 14 bases between them. CDR3 sequence: CASRGLGGSEAFF. The CDR3 DNA follows: TGTGCCAGCAGGGGTTTGGGGGGCTCTGAAGCTTTCTTT.